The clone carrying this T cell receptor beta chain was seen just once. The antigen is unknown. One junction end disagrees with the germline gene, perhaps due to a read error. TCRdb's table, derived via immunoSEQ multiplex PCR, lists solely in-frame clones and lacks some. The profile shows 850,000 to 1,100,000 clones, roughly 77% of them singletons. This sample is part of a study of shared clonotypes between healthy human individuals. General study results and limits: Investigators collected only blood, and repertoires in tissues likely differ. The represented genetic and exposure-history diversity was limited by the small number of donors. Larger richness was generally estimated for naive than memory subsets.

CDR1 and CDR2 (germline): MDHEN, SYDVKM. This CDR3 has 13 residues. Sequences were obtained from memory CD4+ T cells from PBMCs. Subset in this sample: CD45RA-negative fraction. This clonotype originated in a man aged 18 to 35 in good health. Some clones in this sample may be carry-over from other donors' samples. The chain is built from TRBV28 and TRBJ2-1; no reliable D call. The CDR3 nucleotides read TGTGCCAGCAGTACCCTTCTTGCGCTTTCCTCGGTCTTC. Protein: CASSTLLALSSVF.